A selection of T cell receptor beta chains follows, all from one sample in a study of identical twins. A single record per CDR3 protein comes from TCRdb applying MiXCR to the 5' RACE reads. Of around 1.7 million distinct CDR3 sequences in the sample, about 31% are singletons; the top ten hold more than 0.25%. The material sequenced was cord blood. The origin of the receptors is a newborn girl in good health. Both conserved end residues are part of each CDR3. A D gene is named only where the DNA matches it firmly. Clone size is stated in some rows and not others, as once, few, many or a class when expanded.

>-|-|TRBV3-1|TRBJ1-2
CASNQEPGDGYTF
TGTGCCAGCAACCAAGAGCCAGGGGACGGCTACACCTTC
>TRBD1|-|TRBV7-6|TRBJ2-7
CASTGAGTGFPEQYF
TGTGCCAGCACCGGAGCCGGGACAGGGTTCCCCGAGCAGTACTTC
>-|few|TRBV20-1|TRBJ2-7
CSAPGLNYEQYF
TGCAGTGCTCCGGGACTTAACTACGAGCAGTACTTC
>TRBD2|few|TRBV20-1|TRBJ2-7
CSAYATSRDPYEQYF
TGCAGTGCTTACGCGACTAGCAGAGATCCCTACGAGCAGTACTTC
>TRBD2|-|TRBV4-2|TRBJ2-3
CASNPETGLAGDTQYF
TGTGCCAGCAACCCAGAGACAGGACTAGCGGGAGATACGCAGTATTTT
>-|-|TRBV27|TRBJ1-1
CASSKHRGVTEAFF
TGTGCCAGCAGCAAACATCGGGGGGTCACTGAAGCTTTCTTT
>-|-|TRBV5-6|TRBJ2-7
CASSLAVIYEQYF
TGTGCCAGCAGCTTGGCCGTAATCTACGAGCAGTACTTC
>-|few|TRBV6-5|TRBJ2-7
CASSYSAFGYEQYF
TGTGCCAGCAGTTACAGTGCGTTTGGCTACGAGCAGTACTTC
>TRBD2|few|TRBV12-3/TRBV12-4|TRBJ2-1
CASHLRRKRGDNEQFF
TGTGCCAGCCACCTTAGGAGAAAGCGGGGGGACAATGAGCAGTTCTTC
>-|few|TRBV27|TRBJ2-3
CASSSPRTGPILMSAYTQYF
TGTGCCAGCAGTTCCCCCCGCACGGGTCCAATATTAATGTCAGCCTATACGCAGTATTTT
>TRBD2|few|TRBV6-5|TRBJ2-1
CASSYSRESYNEQFF
TGTGCCAGCAGTTACTCGCGGGAGTCCTACAATGAGCAGTTCTTC
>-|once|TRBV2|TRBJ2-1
CASTGVETQFF
TGTGCCAGCACCGGGGTGGAGACCCAGTTCTTC
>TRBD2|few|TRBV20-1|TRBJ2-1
CSARDYTSGKINYNEQFF
TGCAGTGCTAGAGATTATACTAGCGGAAAAATCAACTACAATGAGCAGTTCTTC
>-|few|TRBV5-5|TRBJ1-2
CASSLGVLYGYTF
TGTGCCAGCAGCTTGGGGGTCCTCTATGGCTACACCTTC
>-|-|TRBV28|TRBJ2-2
CATRGAGETGELFF
TGTGCCACCAGGGGGGCCGGGGAAACCGGGGAGCTGTTTTTT
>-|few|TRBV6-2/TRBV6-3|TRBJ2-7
CASRGTRGSTYEQYF
TGTGCCAGCAGGGGGACGAGGGGTTCAACCTACGAGCAGTACTTC
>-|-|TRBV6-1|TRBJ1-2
CASLEPSRDYGYTF
TGTGCCAGCCTGGAGCCGTCCAGGGACTATGGCTACACCTTC
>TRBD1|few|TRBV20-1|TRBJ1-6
CSARQGAQNSPLHF
TGCAGTGCTAGGCAGGGGGCGCAGAATTCACCCCTCCACTTT
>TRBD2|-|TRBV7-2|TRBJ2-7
CASSLSAIAGAYEQYF
TGTGCCAGCAGCTTATCGGCCATAGCGGGAGCCTACGAGCAGTACTTC
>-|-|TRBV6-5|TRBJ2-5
CASSSYRVGETQYF
TGTGCCAGCAGTTCCTACAGGGTGGGAGAGACCCAGTACTTC
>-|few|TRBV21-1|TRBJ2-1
CASSKVRTSGSLSSYNEQFF
TGTGCCAGCAGCAAAGTGCGGACTAGCGGGAGCCTGAGCTCCTACAATGAGCAGTTCTTC
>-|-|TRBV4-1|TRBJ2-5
CASSQFIGETQYF
TGCGCCAGCAGCCAATTCATCGGGGAGACCCAGTACTTC
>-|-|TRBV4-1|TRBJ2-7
CASSQVVTRSSYNEQYF
TGCGCCAGCAGCCAAGTCGTCACCCGTAGCTCCTACAATGAGCAGTACTTC
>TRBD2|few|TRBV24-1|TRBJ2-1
CATSAKGLAGYEQFF
TGTGCCACCAGTGCCAAAGGACTAGCGGGGTACGAGCAGTTCTTC
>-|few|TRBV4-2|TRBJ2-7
CASSPWQRGPYEQYF
TGTGCCAGCAGCCCGTGGCAACGGGGACCTTACGAGCAGTACTTC
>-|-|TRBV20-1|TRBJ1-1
CSAYDRSNTEAFF
TGCAGTGCTTACGACAGGTCGAACACTGAAGCTTTCTTT
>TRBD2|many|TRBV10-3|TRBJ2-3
CAISESNRDWREESTDTQYF
TGTGCCATCAGTGAGTCGAATAGGGATTGGCGGGAGGAGAGCACAGATACGCAGTATTTT
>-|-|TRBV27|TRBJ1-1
CASGPSLANTEAFF
TGTGCCAGCGGCCCCTCGCTGGCGAACACTGAAGCTTTCTTT
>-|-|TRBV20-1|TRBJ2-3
CSAMGLPLTDTQYF
TGCAGTGCCATGGGACTTCCACTCACAGATACGCAGTATTTT
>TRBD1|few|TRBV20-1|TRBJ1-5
CSARDQGARNQPQHF
TGCAGTGCTAGAGATCAGGGGGCTCGCAATCAGCCCCAGCATTTT
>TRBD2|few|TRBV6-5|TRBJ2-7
CASSYLAGEPYF
TGTGCCAGCAGTTACCTAGCGGGCGAACCGTACTTC
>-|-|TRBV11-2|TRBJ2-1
CASSLVPLLTNEQFF
TGTGCCAGCAGCTTAGTCCCGCTACTCACCAATGAGCAGTTCTTC
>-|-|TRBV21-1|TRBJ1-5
CASIGFPQPINGHYQGPQHF
TGTGCCAGCATCGGATTTCCCCAGCCGATAAATGGACACTACCAAGGGCCCCAGCATTTT
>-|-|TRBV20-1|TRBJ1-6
CSARGRGSYNSPLHF
TGCAGTGCTAGAGGCAGGGGCTCCTATAATTCACCCCTCCACTTT
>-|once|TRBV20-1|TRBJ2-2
CSARGDNTGELFF
TGCAGTGCTAGAGGGGACAACACCGGGGAGCTGTTTTTT
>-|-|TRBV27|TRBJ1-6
CASSIRVSYNSPLHF
TGTGCCAGCAGTATCAGGGTTTCGTATAATTCACCCCTCCACTTT
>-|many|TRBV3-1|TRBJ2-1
CASSRASSYNEQFF
TGTGCCAGCTCCAGAGCGAGCTCCTACAATGAGCAGTTCTTC
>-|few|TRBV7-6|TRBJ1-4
CASSPGVANEKLFF
TGTGCCAGCAGCCCAGGAGTAGCTAATGAAAAACTGTTTTTT
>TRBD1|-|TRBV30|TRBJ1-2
CAWALGQGGYGYTF
TGTGCCTGGGCTCTAGGACAGGGGGGCTATGGCTACACCTTC
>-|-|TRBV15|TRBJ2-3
CATGTSPGYF
TGTGCCACTGGGACATCCCCAGGGTATTTT
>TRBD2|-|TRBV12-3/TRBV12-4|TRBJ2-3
CASSFAGVSTDAQYF
TGTGCCAGCAGTTTCGCGGGGGTGAGCACAGATGCGCAGTATTTT
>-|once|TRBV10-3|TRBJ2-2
CAIRGTGNTGELFF
TGTGCCATCAGGGGTACAGGAAACACCGGGGAGCTGTTTTTT
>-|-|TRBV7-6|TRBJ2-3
CASSLGLWTDTQYF
TGTGCCAGCAGCTTAGGACTATGGACAGATACGCAGTATTTT
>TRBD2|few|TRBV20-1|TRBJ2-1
CSAGGSSSYNEQFF
TGCAGTGCCGGGGGGAGTAGCTCCTACAATGAGCAGTTCTTC
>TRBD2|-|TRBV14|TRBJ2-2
CASSLRGLAWNTGELFF
TGTGCCAGCAGCCTGAGAGGACTAGCGTGGAACACCGGGGAGCTGTTTTTT
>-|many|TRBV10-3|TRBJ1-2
CAISDSGRDGYTF
TGTGCCATCAGTGACTCTGGCAGGGATGGCTACACCTTC
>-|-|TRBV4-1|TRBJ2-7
CASSQATEYEQYF
TGCGCCAGCAGCCAAGCGACAGAGTACGAGCAGTACTTC
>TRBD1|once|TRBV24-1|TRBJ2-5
CATIRGNGQETQYF
TGTGCCACCATCAGGGGGAACGGCCAAGAGACCCAGTACTTC
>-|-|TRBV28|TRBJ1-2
CASSLSTGPLNGYTF
TGTGCCAGCAGTTTATCTACAGGACCTTTAAATGGCTACACCTTC
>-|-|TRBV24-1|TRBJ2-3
CATHSLGADTQYF
TGTGCCACGCATAGCTTGGGCGCAGATACGCAGTATTTT
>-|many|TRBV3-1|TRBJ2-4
CASSQELLAKNIQYF
TGTGCCAGCAGCCAAGAACTACTAGCCAAAAACATTCAGTACTTC
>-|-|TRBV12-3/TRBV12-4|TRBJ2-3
CASSSLPGGPPDTQYF
TGTGCCAGTAGTTCGCTCCCAGGAGGGCCCCCAGATACGCAGTATTTT